These T cell receptor beta chains were read from a single sample in a study of T cells in Graves' hyperthyroidism and ophthalmopathy. Each CDR3 protein gets one entry after TCRdb re-called the multiplex PCR reads with MiXCR. Here the sample spans 600,000 or so distinct CDR3 sequences, more than 13% being singletons. Sequences were obtained from blood. The receptors originated from a woman between 18 and 30 years old with Graves' ophthalmopathy. Both conserved end residues are part of each CDR3. Fields, in order: CDR3 length, J gene, D gene, clone size, V gene, CDR3 DNA, CDR3 protein. D genes are given only for firm matches. For some rows the clone size is stated as once, few or many, or as a class when expanded; others skip it.

>12|TRBJ2-2|NA|many|TRBV13
TGTGCCAGCAGCTTTTACAGGGGGGAGCTGTTTTTT
CASSFYRGELFF
>17|TRBJ2-1|TRBD2|few|TRBV24-1
TGTGCCACCAGTGAAAATTCGCGACTAGCGGGTCCCGATGAGCAGTTCTTC
CATSENSRLAGPDEQFF
>18|TRBJ2-3|NA|many|TRBV7-8
TGTGCCAGCAGCTTAGCACTCTACCCAGGGGGGGGATCAGATACGCAGTATTTT
CASSLALYPGGGSDTQYF
>13|TRBJ2-3|NA|few|TRBV5-4
TGTGCCAGCAGGCCCTCCCAAGCAGATACGCAGTATTTT
CASRPSQADTQYF
>16|TRBJ2-2|NA|few|TRBV7-2
TGTGCCAGCAGCTTAGGGCCAGGGAGGAACACCGGGGAGCTGTTTTTT
CASSLGPGRNTGELFF
>17|TRBJ2-1|TRBD2|many|TRBV2
TGTGCCAGCAGTGAATCGACTAGCGGCCTCTACAACGATGAGCAGTTCTTC
CASSESTSGLYNDEQFF
>12|TRBJ2-7|NA|many|TRBV2
TGTGCCAGCAGGGGGAGCTCCTACGAGCAGTACTTC
CASRGSSYEQYF
>13|TRBJ2-1|NA|many|TRBV27
TGTGCCAGCAGTTTAGCCGGGTTCAGTGAGCAGTTCTTC
CASSLAGFSEQFF
>15|TRBJ1-2|NA|NA|TRBV6-2/TRBV6-3
TGTGCCAGCAGCCGCCTAGGGACGGACCTCTATGGCTACACCTTC
CASSRLGTDLYGYTF
>17|TRBJ2-7|NA|NA|TRBV4-2
TGTGCCAGCAGCCAACCAGGAGGGGGAGTGGGGAACTACGAGCAGTACTTC
CASSQPGGGVGNYEQYF
>15|TRBJ2-7|NA|many|TRBV11-3
TGTGCCAGCAGCTTAGAGGGATCTAGGTCCTACGAGCAGTACTTC
CASSLEGSRSYEQYF
>12|TRBJ2-7|NA|few|TRBV7-9
TGTGCCAGCAGCCTCCCGAAATACGAGCAGTACTTC
CASSLPKYEQYF
>13|TRBJ1-6|TRBD1|many|TRBV27
TGTGCCAGCAGTGGACAGGGGGCTTCACCCCTCCACTTT
CASSGQGASPLHF
>14|TRBJ2-1|TRBD1|NA|TRBV19
TGTGCCAGTAGTGCCCGGGACACACACAGGGGGCAGTTCTTC
CASSARDTHRGQFF
>13|TRBJ1-2|NA|NA|TRBV4-2
TGTGCCAGCAGCCAAGGGAAGGGAGATGGCTACACCTTC
CASSQGKGDGYTF
>14|TRBJ2-5|TRBD1|many|TRBV11-3
TGTGCCAGCAGCCCGATGACAGGGGCGGAGACCCAGTACTTC
CASSPMTGAETQYF
>15|TRBJ2-1|TRBD2|many|TRBV2
TGTGCCAGCATACCTGGACTAGCGGGGTACAATGAGCAGTTCTTC
CASIPGLAGYNEQFF
>15|TRBJ2-7|TRBD1|many|TRBV28
TGTGCCAGCAGAGCGACCGGGACAGAGGCCTACGAGCAGTACTTC
CASRATGTEAYEQYF
>18|TRBJ2-1|TRBD2|NA|TRBV6-5
TGTGCCAGCAGTTATACTAGCGGGAGGCCCAGCTCCTACAATGAGCAGTTCTTC
CASSYTSGRPSSYNEQFF
>14|TRBJ2-1|NA|many|TRBV7-9
TGTGCCAGCAGCTTAGCTCCTGGCCCCAATGAGCAGTTCTTC
CASSLAPGPNEQFF
>16|TRBJ2-3|NA|many|TRBV7-9
TGTGCCAGCAGCTTAGTTTTGCTCCCTAACACAGATACGCAGTATTTT
CASSLVLLPNTDTQYF
>16|TRBJ2-3|NA|many|TRBV9
TGTGCCAGCAGCGTAGGGGTCAGGGGAAGCACAGATACGCAGTATTTT
CASSVGVRGSTDTQYF
>15|TRBJ2-1|TRBD2|few|TRBV13
TGTGCCAGCAGTGTCGGCGGGGGATACTACAATGAGCAGTTCTTC
CASSVGGGYYNEQFF
>14|TRBJ2-5|NA|many|TRBV4-1
TGCGCCAGCAGCCAAGACCTCGGGAAAGAGACCCAGTACTTC
CASSQDLGKETQYF
>14|TRBJ2-7|NA|many|TRBV27
TGTGCCAGCAGCCCCGTGCGGCCCTCCTACGAGCAGTACTTC
CASSPVRPSYEQYF
>17|TRBJ2-5|TRBD1|many|TRBV4-1
TGCGCCAGCAGTCCTGGCGCGGGACAGGGAGGGTGGGAGACCCAGTACTTC
CASSPGAGQGGWETQYF
>17|TRBJ1-1|NA|NA|TRBV5-4
TGTGCCAGCAGCCCCGGGACACTTAAGGAGAGGAACACTGAAGCTTTCTTT
CASSPGTLKERNTEAFF
>17|TRBJ2-6|NA|many|TRBV10-3
TGTGCCATCAGCCCAGGGACGGATGTCTCTGGGGCCAACGTCCTGACTTTC
CAISPGTDVSGANVLTF
>13|TRBJ2-7|TRBD2|many|TRBV29-1
TGCAGCGTGTGCCCTAGCGGGGGCTACGAGCAGTACTTC
CSVCPSGGYEQYF
>14|TRBJ2-5|NA|few|TRBV9
TGTGCCAGCAGCGTAGACAGGGCTGGAGAGACCCAGTACTTC
CASSVDRAGETQYF
>13|TRBJ2-5|TRBD1|many|TRBV20-1
TGCAGTGCAAAAACAGGGGCCCAAGCCACCCAGTACTTC
CSAKTGAQATQYF
>14|TRBJ2-1|TRBD2|few|TRBV27
TGTGCCAGCAACCCCGGGACTAGCGGGAGTGGGCAGTTCTTC
CASNPGTSGSGQFF
>16|TRBJ1-6|TRBD1|few|TRBV5-1
TGCGCCAGCAGCAACCGGGACAGCAGCTTCAATTCACCCCTCCACTTT
CASSNRDSSFNSPLHF
>16|TRBJ2-7|TRBD2|many|TRBV3-1
TGTGCCAGAGGACTAGCGGAGCACGGGGCCTCCTACGAGCAGTACTTC
CARGLAEHGASYEQYF
>16|TRBJ1-1|TRBD1|many|TRBV7-8
TGTGCCAGCAGCTTAGGGCGGACAGGTTTGAACACTGAAGCTTTCTTT
CASSLGRTGLNTEAFF
>11|TRBJ2-7|NA|NA|TRBV6-2/TRBV6-3
TGTGCCAGCGAGGTGGGCTACGAGCAGTACTTC
CASEVGYEQYF
>14|TRBJ2-3|NA|few|TRBV12-3/TRBV12-4
TGTGCCAGCGTCGCGGAGTATAGCACAGATACGCAGTATTTT
CASVAEYSTDTQYF
>15|TRBJ2-7|NA|many|TRBV6-1
TGTGCCAGCAGTTCTCCTACAGGAGGGGGGCGCGAGCAGTACTTC
CASSSPTGGGREQYF
>15|TRBJ2-7|TRBD2|NA|TRBV20-1
TGCAGTGCTAGAGCTTTCCGGGAGGGGGCCTACGAGCAGTACTTC
CSARAFREGAYEQYF
>15|TRBJ1-6|NA|NA|TRBV11-2
TGTGCCAGCAGCTTAGGGGCAGCGCTAAATTCACCCCTCCACTTT
CASSLGAALNSPLHF
>15|TRBJ2-7|NA|NA|TRBV5-6
TGTGCCAGCAGAGAGACAGGGAGGCCCTCCTACGAGCAGTACTTC
CASRETGRPSYEQYF
>18|TRBJ2-6|NA|NA|TRBV20-1
TGCAGTGCTAGAGTCAGCGGCGGGGGCGAGGCTGGGGCCAACGTCCTGACTTTC
CSARVSGGGEAGANVLTF
>15|TRBJ2-7|NA|NA|TRBV30
TGTGCCTGGAGTGTCACAAGCGGGCTTGCCTACGAGCAGTACTTC
CAWSVTSGLAYEQYF
>13|TRBJ2-3|NA|many|TRBV20-1
TGCAGTGCGGGTGGTTTCCCCCCAGATACGCAGTATTTT
CSAGGFPPDTQYF
>16|TRBJ2-1|NA|many|TRBV28
TGTGCCAGCAGCTTTATTTCGGCAGGGTCCAACAATGAGCAGTTCTTC
CASSFISAGSNNEQFF
>14|TRBJ2-5|NA|many|TRBV18
TGTGCCAGCTCACCACCAACGGCCCAAGAGACCCAGTACTTC
CASSPPTAQETQYF
>17|TRBJ2-2|NA|NA|TRBV24-1
TGTGCCACCAGTGATTTGAGGCAGGGGCATGAGACCGGGGAGCTGTTTTTT
CATSDLRQGHETGELFF
>16|TRBJ2-5|NA|many|TRBV11-2
TGTGCCAGCAGCTTATTCGGGCAGGGGCGATTGGAGACCCAGTACTTC
CASSLFGQGRLETQYF
>15|TRBJ1-1|TRBD1|many|TRBV11-2
TGTGCCAGCAGCCCAAGGACAGGGACCAACCTTGAAGCTTTCTTT
CASSPRTGTNLEAFF
>12|TRBJ1-2|NA|NA|TRBV19
TGTGCCACCGCAGCGGGAGATCGTGGCTACACCTTC
CATAAGDRGYTF
>13|TRBJ1-1|NA|many|TRBV6-1
TGTGCCAGCGGGACGGGAATGAACACTGAAGCTTTCTTT
CASGTGMNTEAFF
>13|TRBJ2-2|NA|NA|TRBV7-9
TGTGCCAGCAGCTCCGACGGGACCGGGGAGCTGTTTTTT
CASSSDGTGELFF
>14|TRBJ2-5|TRBD2|NA|TRBV20-1
TGCAGTGCTACAGGACTAGCGGGAGAAGAGACCCAGTACTTC
CSATGLAGEETQYF
>14|TRBJ2-2|NA|NA|TRBV5-1
TGCGCCAGCAGCTTGGTGGATGACACCGGGGAGCTGTTTTTT
CASSLVDDTGELFF
>15|TRBJ2-1|TRBD2|NA|TRBV7-6
TGTGCCAGCAGAACTCTAGCGGGAGGGCCTAATGAGCAGTTCTTC
CASRTLAGGPNEQFF
>15|TRBJ1-5|TRBD1|NA|TRBV6-2/TRBV6-3
TGTACCAGCAGTTACTTCGGGACAGGGAATCAGCCCCAGCATTTT
CTSSYFGTGNQPQHF
>20|TRBJ2-1|TRBD2|many|TRBV5-8
TGTGCCAGCAGCTTGGTTAGGCTAGCGGGAGGGCCAAGGGTCCACAATGAGCAGTTCTTC
CASSLVRLAGGPRVHNEQFF
>14|TRBJ2-7|TRBD1|many|TRBV12-5
TGTGCTAGTGGTTTGTCCAGGGGGCTCTACGAGCAGTACTTC
CASGLSRGLYEQYF
>15|TRBJ2-2|NA|many|TRBV6-1
TGTGCCAGCAGTGCCCGGGCCCGCACCTCCGGGGAGCTGTTTTTT
CASSARARTSGELFF
>15|TRBJ2-7|TRBD2|NA|TRBV7-2
TGTGCCAGCCAACGGACGGCTAGCGGCTTCTACGAGCAGTACTTC
CASQRTASGFYEQYF